Given below is one T cell receptor beta chain in context. This specimen comes from a study of cytomegalovirus exposure and HLA in healthy donors. The PCR ran on 60 Vbeta and 13 Jbeta primers. Only in-frame clones appear in the TCRdb table, and some are missing; sequencing was by immunoSEQ multiplex PCR. The profile shows about 130,000 clones, roughly 79% of them singletons. The specimen was PBMCs. This receptor was identified in a woman in her fifties or sixties in good health and CMV-seronegative.

The CDR3 here is CAWSVPSGSADEQFF. The CDR3 bases are TGTGCCTGGAGTGTACCTAGCGGGAGTGCCGATGAGCAGTTCTTC. The chain joins TRBV30 to TRBJ2-1; 10 bases line up with TRBD2. Germline assignment: CDR1 GTSNPN and CDR2 SVGIG (reference sequence). The V gene end was trimmed by 0 bases and the J gene end by 8 bases; junction bases not matched to a gene: 7. This CDR3 comprises 15 residues.